This TCR beta chain came from a study of high-grade serous ovarian cancer treatment subgroups. Overall study context: On average, approximately 14,000 reads and roughly 7,700 unique TCR beta rearrangements were obtained per sample. Study-level findings and limits: Tumors within one patient showed repertoire similarity of roughly 0.11 to 0.79.

The CDR3 consists of 12 residues. CDR1 is MDHEN, CDR2 SYDVKM, per germline. With 6 bases removed from V and 11 bases from J, the gap between germline ends came to 13 bases. Clones were read by immunoSEQ multiplex PCR, and TCRdb kept only the in-frame ones, dropping some. The table has fewer than 20,000 clones, 73% seen once. A remark on this clone: Its target is not known.

Tumor samples were obtained before definitive surgery or chemotherapy. This clonotype was sampled from a human donor with high-grade serous ovarian cancer. The chain recombines TRBV28 with TRBJ2-2; D is possibly TRBD2 (5 bases). The sequenced sample was tumor tissue. For the CDR3, the DNA is TGTGCCAGCAGCATTAGCGCTACTGAGCTGTTTTTT. This encodes CASSISATELFF.